These 22 T cell receptor beta chains were sequenced from one sample in a study of T-cell memory formation after mild COVID-19. TCRdb recomputed calls from the 5' RACE reads with MiXCR, one row per CDR3 protein. The data show over 55,000 distinct CDR3 sequences, 9.5% seen once. The specimen was PBMCs or a T cell subset sorted from them (not recorded which). These receptors were taken from a man between 18 and 35 years old who had mild COVID-19 (a few samples of this study predate the infection). Cell type and time point are not known.

The chain carries TRBV9 and TRBJ1-6, with 8 bases fitting TRBD1. Germline V CDR1 and CDR2: SGDLS, YYNGEE. The trim removed 4 bases at V and 10 bases at J, leaving 10 bases unmatched. This CDR3 is 15 amino acids long. In DNA, the CDR3 is TGTGCCAGCAGCTCCGAACCGACAGGGGAATCACCCCTCCACTTT. It is translated as CASSSEPTGESPLHF.

The V and J genes are TRBV9 and TRBJ2-3; D remains ambiguous. V was cut by 0 bases and J by 2 bases, with 4 bases left in between. The CDR3 has 13 residues. Germline CDR1 is SGDLS and CDR2 is YYNGEE. CDR3 amino acids: CASSVGPTDTQYF. The DNA of the CDR3 is TGTGCCAGCAGCGTAGGCCCCACAGATACGCAGTATTTT. The whole variable domain, filled in from reference TRBV9 and TRBJ2-3, reads DSGVTQTPKHLITATGQRVTLRCSPRSGDLSVYWYQQSLDQGLQFLIQYYNGEERAKGNILERFSAQQFPDLHSELNLSSLELGDSALYFCASSVGPTDTQYFGPGTRLTVL.

This clonotype was detected only a few times. The DNA for the CDR3 is TGTGCCAGCAGCCTCCGGGACAGCCACCGGGAGCTGTTTTTT. Amino acids: CASSLRDSHRELFF. The chain carries TRBV5-4 and TRBJ2-2, with TRBD1 matching over 7 bases. V lost 4 bases to trimming and J lost 9 bases; unmatched junction nucleotides: 9. From germline, CDR1 is SGHNT and CDR2 YYREEE (reference sequence). The CDR3 runs 14 residues.

This clonotype ranks as medium-sized. This chain uses TRBV4-3 with TRBJ1-2; a possible D gene is TRBD1 (6 bases). The CDR3 consists of 16 residues. Germline V gives CDR1 LGHNA, CDR2 YSLEER. Trimming left V 0 bases short and J 4 bases short, with 15 bases between. The CDR3 loop reads CASSQDYGGGGYGYTF. In DNA form, the CDR3 reads TGCGCCAGCAGCCAAGATTACGGGGGCGGAGGCTATGGCTACACCTTC.

Ten or more counts support this clonotype. V gene TRBV5-1 combines with J gene TRBJ2-3; 8 nucleotides agree with TRBD2. Germline CDR1 and CDR2: SGHRS and YFSETQ. The CDR3 is made up of 15 amino acids. With V trimmed by 1 base and J by 2 bases, 3 bases remained unmatched. The CDR3 protein is CASSLNGGDTDTQYF. The CDR3 DNA is TGCGCCAGCAGCTTGAACGGGGGGGACACAGATACGCAGTATTTT.

There are a few counts of this clonotype. This chain links TRBV4-2 with TRBJ1-5; D remains unclear. Germline V gives CDR1 LGHNA, CDR2 YNFKEQ. Trimming left V 1 base short and J 5 bases short, with 9 bases between. The CDR3 loop spans 14 amino acids. The DNA of the CDR3 is TGTGCCAGCAGCCAAGGGGATTCGGATCAGCCCCAGCATTTT. Residues: CASSQGDSDQPQHF.

The genes are TRBV20-1 and TRBJ1-1; the match to TRBD1 covers 7 bases. The CDR3 has 13 amino acids. V lost 3 bases to trimming and J lost 10 bases; unmatched junction nucleotides: 11. Per the germline V gene, CDR1 is DFQATT and CDR2 is SNEGSKA (reference sequence). CDR3 DNA sequence: TGCAGTGCTAGGATTCAGGGGGAGGGTTTAGCTTTCTTT. Encoded protein: CSARIQGEGLAFF.

The chain couples TRBV18 to TRBJ2-4; the match to TRBD2 covers 12 bases. V shed 2 bases and J 2 bases; nucleotides not matched to a gene: 7. The germline gives CDR1 KGHSH, CDR2 LQKENI. The CDR3 length is 18 residues. DNA of the CDR3: TGTGCCAGCTCACCAAGACTAGCGGGAGCCTTATCCAAAAACATTCAGTACTTC. Its protein is CASSPRLAGALSKNIQYF. Drawing the rest from reference TRBV18 and TRBJ2-4, the complete variable domain is NAGVMQNPRHLVRRRGQEARLRCSPMKGHSHVYWYRQLPEEGLKFMVYLQKENIIDESGMPKERFSAEFPKEGPSILRIQQVVRGDSAAYFCASSPRLAGALSKNIQYFGAGTRLSVL.

This clonotype came up a few times. The chain joins TRBV12-3 or TRBV12-4 to TRBJ1-2; 7 positions agree with TRBD1. The CDR3 extends over 13 amino acids. The trim removed 6 bases at V and 6 bases at J, leaving 7 bases unmatched. The CDR3 protein is CASRRGPGDGYTF. CDR3 nucleotides: TGTGCCAGCAGGAGGGGGCCAGGAGATGGCTACACCTTC.

DNA for the CDR3: TGTGCCAGCAGTTACGGGTTAGACAGGATGGCTGGAAACACCATATATTTT. Its protein is CASSYGLDRMAGNTIYF. The chain combines TRBV6-6 with TRBJ1-3; TRBD1 might be the D (6 bases). CDR3 length: 17 amino acids. CDR1 and CDR2 from the germline V gene are MNHNY and SVGAGI (reference sequence). Trimming pared 2 bases from V and 2 bases from J, leaving 16 bases between.

This clonotype was detected a few times. The rearrangement links TRBV12-3 or TRBV12-4 to TRBJ2-2; D possibly uses TRBD1 or TRBD2 (5 bases each). This CDR3 region has 11 residues. Trimming shortened V by 9 bases and J by 6 bases, and 8 bases separated the two germline ends. The CDR3 DNA follows: TGTGCCAGTCGAGGGGCCGGGGAGCTGTTTTTT. Protein sequence: CASRGAGELFF.

This chain joins TRBV5-1 and TRBJ2-5; maybe TRBD1 (5 bases). Germline CDR1 and CDR2: SGHRS and YFSETQ. Trimming pared 4 bases from V and 4 bases from J, leaving 20 bases between. The CDR3 is 16 residues long. The CDR3 here is CASSVADRQGPETQYF. The CDR3 region has the DNA TGCGCCAGCAGCGTGGCTGACCGGCAGGGTCCAGAGACCCAGTACTTC.

This clonotype was seen ten or more times. V usage is TRBV6-6 and J usage is TRBJ1-2, with D possibly TRBD1 on 6 matching bases. V lost 5 bases and J lost 1, with 17 bases in between. This CDR3 is 16 amino acids long. Germline-derived CDR1 and CDR2 are MNHNY and SVGAGI (reference sequence). The CDR3 sequence is CASSDGGEGGNYGYTF. The DNA of the CDR3 is TGTGCCAGCAGTGACGGAGGGGAAGGGGGTAACTATGGCTACACCTTC.

This clonotype appeared once. J is TRBJ2-1 and V is TRBV7-2; no reliable D call. Between the trimmed V and J ends, which lost 4 bases and 2 bases, there was a span of 18 bases. CDR3 size: 17 residues. CDR1 is SGHTA, CDR2 FQGNSA, per germline. The CDR3 reads CASSSKGWRITYNEQFF. The CDR3 DNA reads TGTGCCAGCAGCTCTAAAGGCTGGCGGATAACCTACAATGAGCAGTTCTTC.

V usage is TRBV7-8 and J usage is TRBJ1-2; D gene uncertain. This CDR3 region has 16 residues. Deletions cut 5 bases from V and 2 bases from J, with 18 bases between. Germline-derived CDR1 and CDR2 are SGHVS and FQNEAQ. The chain's CDR3 is CASSPAGQQSNYGYTF. The CDR3 nucleotides read TGTGCCAGCAGCCCAGCAGGCCAGCAATCAAACTATGGCTACACCTTC.

This clonotype was observed a handful of times. The chain joins TRBV12-3 or TRBV12-4 to TRBJ2-7, with D perhaps assigned TRBD1 or TRBD2 (5 bases each). With 3 bases removed from V and 8 bases from J, the gap between germline ends came to 20 bases. CDR3 length equals 15 residues. CDR3 region: CASSLRGASAAKQYF. The CDR3 nucleotides read TGTGCCAGCAGTTTGAGAGGGGCCTCCGCGGCGAAGCAGTACTTC.

This rearrangement joins TRBV7-9 to TRBJ1-1; D is possibly TRBD1 (5 bases). The CDR3 is 15 amino acids. Germline assignment: CDR1 SEHNR and CDR2 FQNEAQ (reference sequence). Trimming removed 2 bases at V and 4 bases at J, with 14 bases between. The CDR3 nucleotides are TGTGCCAGCAGCTTAAGTGTCTTGGGGGGCACTGAAGCTTTCTTT. Its protein is CASSLSVLGGTEAFF. Full variable domain (missing parts from reference TRBV7-9 and TRBJ1-1): DTGVSQNPRHKITKRGQNVTFRCDPISEHNRLYWYRQTLGQGPEFLTYFQNEAQLEKSRLLSDRFSAERPKGSFSTLEIQRTEQGDSAMYLCASSLSVLGGTEAFFGQGTRLTVV.

The chain recombines TRBV18 with TRBJ1-3; D is undetermined. V gave up 1 base and J gave up 1 base, with 8 bases separating them. CDR1 is KGHSH, CDR2 LQKENI, per germline. This CDR3 spans 15 amino acids. CDR3 sequence (DNA): TGTGCCAGCTCACCACAGGACGCATCTGGAAACACCATATATTTT. It is translated as CASSPQDASGNTIYF.

This clonotype was counted only a few times. The rearrangement joins TRBV6-2 or TRBV6-3 to TRBJ1-2; D uncertain. This CDR3 is built from 14 residues. The germline CDR1 and CDR2 sequences are MNHEY and SVGEGT. Trimming took off 7 bases at V and 2 bases at J, with 14 bases between the two ends. CDR3 coding DNA: TGTGCCAGCACCATCTCAGGCGTAAACTATGGCTACACCTTC. This encodes CASTISGVNYGYTF.

This clonotype was observed a few times. This chain connects TRBV12-3 or TRBV12-4 to TRBJ1-3; D gene uncertain. The CDR3 sequence is 18 residues long. V dropped 5 bases and J dropped 0 bases, with 20 bases sitting between them. The DNA for the CDR3 is TGTGCCAGCAGTCCCAGGCGAACATTGGGGAGCTCTGGAAACACCATATATTTT. It encodes CASSPRRTLGSSGNTIYF.

The rearrangement links TRBV6-6 to TRBJ1-5; TRBD1 agrees at 9 bases. The CDR3 sequence is 16 residues long. Looked up from germline, CDR1 is MNHNY and CDR2 is SVGAGI (reference sequence). The V and J ends lost 6 bases and 1 base, in that order; junction bases with no gene match: 7. Here the CDR3 reads CASSRDREGSNQPQHF. The CDR3 region has the DNA TGTGCCAGCAGCAGGGACAGGGAGGGGAGCAATCAGCCCCAGCATTTT.

There are many counts of this clonotype. The chain employs TRBV24-1 and TRBJ2-1; 8 bases match TRBD2. Trimming at V came to 1 base and at J to 3 bases, leaving 4 bases not matched to a gene. This CDR3 spans 16 amino acids. From germline, CDR1 is KGHDR and CDR2 SFDVKD. This CDR3 reads CATSDFGGAGYNEQFF. The CDR3 coding sequence is TGTGCCACCAGTGATTTCGGGGGGGCAGGCTACAATGAGCAGTTCTTC.